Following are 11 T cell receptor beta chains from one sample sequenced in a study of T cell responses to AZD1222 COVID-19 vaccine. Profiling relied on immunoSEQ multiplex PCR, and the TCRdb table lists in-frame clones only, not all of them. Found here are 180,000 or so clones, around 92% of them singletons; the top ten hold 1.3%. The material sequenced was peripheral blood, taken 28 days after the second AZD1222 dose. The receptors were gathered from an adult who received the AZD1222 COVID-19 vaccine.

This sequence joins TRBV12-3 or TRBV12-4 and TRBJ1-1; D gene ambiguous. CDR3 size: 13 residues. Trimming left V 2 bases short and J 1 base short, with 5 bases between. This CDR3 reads CASSLKANTEAFF. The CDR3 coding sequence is TGTGCCAGCAGTTTAAAGGCGAACACTGAAGCTTTCTTT.

CDR3 in DNA: TGTGCCAGCAGCTTCACACACGATGAGCAGTTCTTC. Amino acids: CASSFTHDEQFF. The rearrangement links TRBV7-9 to TRBJ2-1; D remains ambiguous. In germline, CDR1 is SEHNR, CDR2 FQNEAQ (reference sequence). The CDR3 sequence is 12 residues long. V dropped 3 bases and J dropped 8 bases, with 8 bases sitting between them.

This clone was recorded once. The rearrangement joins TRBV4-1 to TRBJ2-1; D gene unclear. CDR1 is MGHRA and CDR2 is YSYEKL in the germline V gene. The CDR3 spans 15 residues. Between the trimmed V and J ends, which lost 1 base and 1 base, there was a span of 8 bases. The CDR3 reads CASSQVTDSYNEQFF. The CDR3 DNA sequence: TGCGCCAGCAGCCAAGTAACGGATTCCTACAATGAGCAGTTCTTC.

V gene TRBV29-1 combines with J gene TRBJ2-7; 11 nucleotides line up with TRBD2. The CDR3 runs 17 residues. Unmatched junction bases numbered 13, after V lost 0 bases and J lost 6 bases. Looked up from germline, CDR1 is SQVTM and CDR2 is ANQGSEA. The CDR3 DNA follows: TGCAGCGTTGAAGATCCACTAGCGGGGGCCCAACCTTTCGAGCAGTACTTC. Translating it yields CSVEDPLAGAQPFEQYF.

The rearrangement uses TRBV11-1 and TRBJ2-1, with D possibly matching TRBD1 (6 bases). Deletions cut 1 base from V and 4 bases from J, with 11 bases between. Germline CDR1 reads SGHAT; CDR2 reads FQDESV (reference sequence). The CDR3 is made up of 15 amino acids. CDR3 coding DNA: TGTGCCAGCAGCTTAGGGGCAGGGGTTTACAATGAGCAGTTCTTC. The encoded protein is CASSLGAGVYNEQFF.

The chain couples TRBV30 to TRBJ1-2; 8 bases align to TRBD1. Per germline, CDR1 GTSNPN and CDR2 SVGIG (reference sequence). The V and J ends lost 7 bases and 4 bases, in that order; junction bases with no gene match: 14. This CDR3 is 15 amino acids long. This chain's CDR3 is CASAPTGGRGYGYTF. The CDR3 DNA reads TGTGCCTCAGCCCCCACAGGGGGTCGAGGCTATGGCTACACCTTC.

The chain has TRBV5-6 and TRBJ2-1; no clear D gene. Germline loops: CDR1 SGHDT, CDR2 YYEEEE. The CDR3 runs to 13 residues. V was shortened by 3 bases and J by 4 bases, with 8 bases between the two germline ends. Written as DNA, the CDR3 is TGTGCCAGCAGCTACACACGGTACAATGAGCAGTTCTTC. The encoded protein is CASSYTRYNEQFF.

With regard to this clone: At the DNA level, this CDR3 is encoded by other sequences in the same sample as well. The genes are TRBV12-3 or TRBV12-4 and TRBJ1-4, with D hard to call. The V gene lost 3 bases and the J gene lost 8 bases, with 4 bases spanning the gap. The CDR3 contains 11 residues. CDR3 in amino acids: CASSFGEKLFF. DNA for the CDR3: TGTGCCAGCAGTTTCGGGGAAAAACTGTTTTTT.

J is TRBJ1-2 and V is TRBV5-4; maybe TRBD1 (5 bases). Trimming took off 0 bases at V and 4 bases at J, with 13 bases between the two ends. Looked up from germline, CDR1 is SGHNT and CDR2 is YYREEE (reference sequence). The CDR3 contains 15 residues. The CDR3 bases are TGTGCCAGCAGCTTGGATCCGGGGGGGGGCTATGGCTACACCTTC. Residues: CASSLDPGGGYGYTF.

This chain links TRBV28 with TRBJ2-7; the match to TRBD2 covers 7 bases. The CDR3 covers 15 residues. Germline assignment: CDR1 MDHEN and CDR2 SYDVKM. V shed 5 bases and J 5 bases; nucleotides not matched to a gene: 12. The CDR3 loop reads CASSGWTRDSHEQYF. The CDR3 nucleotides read TGTGCCAGCAGTGGCTGGACTAGAGATAGCCACGAGCAGTACTTC. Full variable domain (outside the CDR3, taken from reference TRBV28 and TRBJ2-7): DVKVTQSSRYLVKRTGEKVFLECVQDMDHENMFWYRQDPGLGLRLIYFSYDVKMKEKGDIPEGYSVSREKKERFSLILESASTNQTSMYLCASSGWTRDSHEQYFGPGTRLTVT.

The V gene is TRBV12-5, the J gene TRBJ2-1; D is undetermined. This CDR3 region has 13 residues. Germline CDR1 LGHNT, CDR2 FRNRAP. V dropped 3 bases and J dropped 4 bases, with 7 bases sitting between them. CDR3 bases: TGTGCTAGTGGTTTTTCGGAGTACAATGAGCAGTTCTTC. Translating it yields CASGFSEYNEQFF.